This T cell receptor beta chain emerged from a study of T cell responses to AZD1222 COVID-19 vaccine. The wider study: Researchers grouped second doses given at about 4 or about 12 weeks into one pool.

With regard to this clone: As yet, its antigen is unknown.

Study-level points and caveats: Donors, mostly white British, included more females; clonal diversity was possibly underestimated. Just a handful of AZD1222 recipients tested seropositive at baseline.

TCRdb's table, derived via immunoSEQ multiplex PCR, lists solely in-frame clones and lacks some. The sample includes approximately 150,000 clones, over 75% of them seen just once. The germline V gene has CDR1 LNHDA and CDR2 SQIVND (reference sequence). Trimming stripped 6 bases from V and 1 base from J, with 12 bases between. The CDR3 loop spans 14 amino acids. Sequenced material: peripheral blood, taken on day 0 of AZD1222 vaccination. The clonotype comes from an adult in good health. The V gene is TRBV19, the J gene TRBJ1-1; unclear D gene. CDR3 in amino acids: CASSRSAPNTEAFF. The CDR3 DNA is TGTGCCAGTAGCAGGTCAGCGCCGAACACTGAAGCTTTCTTT.